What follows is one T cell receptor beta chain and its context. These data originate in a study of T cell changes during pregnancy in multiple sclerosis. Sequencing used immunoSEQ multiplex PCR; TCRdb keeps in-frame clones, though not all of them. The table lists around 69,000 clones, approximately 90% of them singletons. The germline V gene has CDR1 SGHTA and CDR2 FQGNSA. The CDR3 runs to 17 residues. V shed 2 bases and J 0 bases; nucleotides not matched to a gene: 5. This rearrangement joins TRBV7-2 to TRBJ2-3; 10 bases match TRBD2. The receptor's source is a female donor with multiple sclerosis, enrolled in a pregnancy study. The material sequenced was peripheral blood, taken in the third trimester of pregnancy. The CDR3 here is CASSLQSGGGSTDTQYF. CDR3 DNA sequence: TGTGCCAGCAGCTTACAAAGCGGGGGGGGTAGCACAGATACGCAGTATTTT.